Shown below are 28 T cell receptor beta chains from a single sample sequenced in a study of shared clonotypes between healthy human individuals (dated by TCRdb to about 2020). Library preparation employed the immunoSEQ multiplex PCR assay. Sourced from immuneACCESS, this table was stored by TCRdb with only in-frame sequences that have V and J called. A share of the clones is absent; for the studies checked, an unresolved V gene accounts for under half, and the remainder has no known explanation. Here the sample has under 1,100,000 clones; roughly 74% occur a single time. Of the sample, 0.5% to 0.65% falls within the top ten clones. Material for sequencing was memory CD4+ T cells from PBMCs. The cell subset or site label on this specimen signifies: CD45RA-negative fraction. All receptors come from a man younger than 30 in good health. Some clones in this sample may be carry-over from other donors' samples.

This clone was recorded only once. The CDR3 bases are TGCGCCAGCAGGGTGATAGCGGGAGAGGACGGGGAGCTGTTTTTT. It codes for CASRVIAGEDGELFF. This chain links TRBV5-1 with TRBJ2-2, with 9 bases aligning to TRBD2. CDR3 size: 15 residues. J gave up 7 bases and V 5 bases, and 9 bases lay outside the gene matches. CDR1 is SGHRS, CDR2 YFSETQ, per germline.

The gene calls are TRBV5-4 and TRBJ2-3; tentatively, D is TRBD2 (5 bases). In germline, CDR1 is SGHNT, CDR2 YYREEE (reference sequence). There are 16 residues in the CDR3. The V end lost 3 bases, the J end lost 4 bases, and 18 bases lay between the germline ends. In DNA form, the CDR3 reads TGTGCCAGCAGCTCGGGTGCCAAAATGGGAGCAGATACGCAGTATTTT. Protein product: CASSSGAKMGADTQYF.

The chain combines TRBV14 with TRBJ1-1, with D perhaps TRBD1 (5 bases). CDR3 length: 16 residues. V was trimmed by 0 bases and J by 5 bases, leaving 16 bases between them. Germline CDR1 reads SGHDN; CDR2 reads FVKESK. CDR3 protein: CASSQDLTGWRTEAFF. The DNA for the CDR3 is TGTGCCAGCAGCCAAGATCTTACAGGATGGAGGACTGAAGCTTTCTTT.

Comment on this clone: Given a far larger clone just one base away, this is likely a sequencing read error. The CDR3: CSVRRLAFF. CDR3 bases: TGCAGTGTTAGGCGCTTAGCTTTCTTT. This rearrangement joins TRBV20-1 to TRBJ1-1; D is unresolved. In germline, CDR1 is DFQATT, CDR2 SNEGSKA (reference sequence). The ends were cut back, 7 bases at V and 10 bases at J, with 10 bases in the middle. The CDR3 runs to 9 residues.

This clone was observed a handful of times. The chain recombines TRBV30 with TRBJ1-3; D is possibly TRBD1 (6 bases). CDR1 and CDR2 (germline): GTSNPN, SVGIG (reference sequence). Between the trimmed V and J ends, which lost 7 bases and 3 bases, there was a span of 19 bases. The CDR3 contains 15 residues. The CDR3: CASLGGRLGGNTIYF. The CDR3 region has the DNA TGTGCCTCTCTCGGGGGGCGCTTGGGTGGAAACACCATATATTTT.

The chain links TRBV27 to TRBJ2-7; 8 positions agree with TRBD1. V lost 6 bases to trimming and J lost 6 bases; unmatched junction nucleotides: 7. CDR3 size: 13 residues. Germline V CDR1 and CDR2: MNHEY, SMNVEV (reference sequence). As DNA, the CDR3 is TGTGCCAGCAGCCCGGGACAGGAGGGCGAGCAGTACTTC. Translation gives CASSPGQEGEQYF.

CDR3 in amino acids: CASSLGPSPTQYF. DNA of the CDR3: TGTGCCAGCAGCTTAGGCCCTTCCCCTACGCAGTATTTT. V is TRBV7-2 and J is TRBJ2-3, with D uncertain. Per the germline V gene, CDR1 is SGHTA and CDR2 is FQGNSA. Trimming left V 1 base short and J 8 bases short, with 10 bases between. This CDR3 spans 13 amino acids.

This clone was recorded once. The same CDR3 is also encoded by other DNA sequences in this sample. CDR3 protein: CASSQRLAGTDTQYF. CDR3 nucleotide sequence: TGCGCCAGCAGCCAACGACTAGCGGGCACAGATACGCAGTATTTT. V usage is TRBV4-3 and J usage is TRBJ2-3; 9 bases agree with TRBD2. Germline CDR1 and CDR2: LGHNA and YSLEER. CDR3 size: 15 residues. The trim removed 2 bases at V and 1 base at J, leaving 1 base unmatched.

A note on this clone: The same CDR3 can be traced to other DNA sequences in this sample. The chain combines TRBV6-1 with TRBJ1-1, with a tentative D call TRBD1 (6 bases). CDR1 MNHNS and CDR2 SASEGT come from the germline V gene. V lost 6 bases and J 0 bases, leaving 8 bases between the germline ends. The CDR3 consists of 13 residues. CDR3 bases: TGTGCCAGCAGACAGGGAATGAACACTGAAGCTTTCTTT. It translates to CASRQGMNTEAFF.

As DNA, the CDR3 is TGTGCCAGCAGTGCTTCCGGGACAGGGGGCTACGAGCAGTACTTC. This gives the protein CASSASGTGGYEQYF. The genes are TRBV6-1 and TRBJ2-7, with 11 bases identical to TRBD1. This CDR3 contains 15 residues. Germline-derived CDR1 and CDR2 are MNHNS and SASEGT. The J segment lost 3 bases and the V segment lost 4 bases, leaving 5 bases of the junction unmatched.

The V and J genes are TRBV20-1 and TRBJ1-2, with D maybe TRBD1 (5 bases). Germline loops: CDR1 DFQATT, CDR2 SNEGSKA (reference sequence). V was cut by 6 bases and J by 6 bases, with 11 bases left in between. CDR3 length: 11 residues. The CDR3 loop reads CSASRGNGYTF. The CDR3 DNA follows: TGCAGTGCAAGCCGGGGGAATGGCTACACCTTC.

Concerning this clone: The DNA is left out, because the CDR3 cannot be placed on it with certainty; the CDR3 is given as TCRdb lists it. The chain combines TRBV27 with TRBJ1-1; whether TRBD1, the table's D call, matches the DNA was not checked. Germline CDR1 MNHEY, CDR2 SMNVEV (reference sequence). 16 amino acids form the CDR3, both terminal residues included. The CDR3 loop is CASSFLAGGLNTEAFF.

This chain uses TRBV30 with TRBJ2-7; possible D gene TRBD2, 5 bases. Germline V gives CDR1 GTSNPN, CDR2 SVGIG (reference sequence). V lost 2 bases and J lost 10, with 18 bases in between. This CDR3 contains 13 residues. CDR3 residues: CAWSWAAGRLQYF. CDR3 DNA sequence: TGTGCCTGGAGTTGGGCTGCTGGGAGACTTCAGTACTTC.

The chain couples TRBV7-9 to TRBJ2-3; D remains unclear. There are 15 residues in the CDR3. Trimming pared 5 bases from V and 4 bases from J, leaving 16 bases between. Germline CDR1 reads SEHNR; CDR2 reads FQNEAQ (reference sequence). The CDR3 DNA is TGTGCCAGCAGCCCCCGTGCCGTGGGCCCAGATACGCAGTATTTT. Amino acids: CASSPRAVGPDTQYF.

The chain links TRBV2 to TRBJ2-6; tentative D call: TRBD2 (5 bases). V was clipped by 8 bases and J by 1 base, with 9 bases between them. Germline V gene data show CDR1 as SNHLY and CDR2 as FYNNEI. This CDR3 contains 14 residues. In nucleotides, the CDR3 is TGTGCCAGCCGGGGTGTGTCTGGGGCCAACGTCCTGACTTTC. Protein product: CASRGVSGANVLTF.

This clone was seen a handful of times. The rearrangement joins TRBV7-8 to TRBJ1-1; tentatively, D is TRBD1 (5 bases). The CDR3 runs 14 residues. Trimming stripped 5 bases from V and 1 base from J, with 11 bases between. Germline V CDR1 and CDR2: SGHVS, FQNEAQ. The CDR3 DNA reads as TGTGCCAGCAGCCGCTTTGGGGGGAACACTGAAGCTTTCTTT. Translated, it gives CASSRFGGNTEAFF. Filled out from reference TRBV7-8 and TRBJ1-1, the complete variable domain reads GAGVSQSPRYKVAKRGQDVALRCDPISGHVSLFWYQQALGQGPEFLTYFQNEAQLDKSGLPSDRFFAERPEGSVSTLKIQRTQQEDSAVYLCASSRFGGNTEAFFGQGTRLTVV.

V gene TRBV7-2 combines with J gene TRBJ2-1; 11 positions agree with TRBD2. The CDR3 totals 15 residues. From germline, CDR1 is SGHTA and CDR2 FQGNSA. V trimming: 6 bases; J trimming: 4 bases; junction bases outside the gene matches: 5. CDR3 DNA: TGTGCCAGCAGGGGGACTAGCGGTCAATACAATGAGCAGTTCTTC. This codes for CASRGTSGQYNEQFF.

This clone was recorded once. The chain uses TRBV6-5 and TRBJ1-5; unclear D gene. Germline loops: CDR1 MNHEY, CDR2 SVGAGI. Trimming stripped 3 bases from V and 2 bases from J, with 11 bases between. The CDR3 consists of 15 residues. The CDR3 loop is CASSYGREGNQPQHF. As DNA, the CDR3 is TGTGCCAGCAGTTATGGTAGGGAGGGCAATCAGCCCCAGCATTTT.

The chain is built from TRBV19 and TRBJ1-2, with D possibly being TRBD1 (6 bases). CDR1 LNHDA and CDR2 SQIVND come from the germline V gene (reference sequence). The CDR3 runs to 14 residues. With 3 bases removed from V and 4 bases from J, the gap between germline ends came to 12 bases. CDR3 protein: CASSIIQGIYGYTF. The CDR3 DNA is TGTGCCAGTAGTATTATCCAGGGGATCTATGGCTACACCTTC.

This clone was detected only once. The chain recombines TRBV7-9 with TRBJ2-7; D may be TRBD1 (6 bases). In germline, CDR1 is SEHNR, CDR2 FQNEAQ (reference sequence). V was clipped by 4 bases and J by 3 bases, with 16 bases between them. The CDR3 runs 15 residues. This chain's CDR3 is CASSSHRAQGYEQYF. CDR3 bases: TGTGCCAGCAGCTCCCACAGGGCACAGGGCTACGAGCAGTACTTC.

The chain employs TRBV6-6 and TRBJ1-2, with 8 bases that match TRBD1. The CDR3 consists of 14 residues. J lost 2 bases, V lost 5 bases, and 4 bases had no gene match. CDR1 and CDR2 from the germline V gene are MNHNY and SVGAGI (reference sequence). CDR3 DNA: TGTGCCAGCAGTCCCCGACAGGGGAACTATGGCTACACCTTC. This encodes CASSPRQGNYGYTF.

The rearrangement uses TRBV10-3 and TRBJ2-5; TRBD2 aligns across 12 bases. CDR1 and CDR2 (germline): ENHRY, SYGVKD. Trimming cost V 6 bases and J 2 bases; bases outside gene matches: 1. The CDR3 has 14 amino acids. The CDR3 coding sequence is TGTGCCATCAGGGGGACTAGCGGGCAAGAGACCCAGTACTTC. The encoded protein is CAIRGTSGQETQYF.

This chain joins TRBV28 and TRBJ1-2; 10 nucleotides agree with TRBD1. Germline trimming cut 10 bases from V and 8 bases from J; bases unmatched to any gene: 7. This CDR3 has 12 residues. The germline gives CDR1 MDHEN, CDR2 SYDVKM. CDR3 bases: TGTGCCACCCGGGACAGGGGATACGGCTACACCTTC. Amino acids: CATRDRGYGYTF.

The chain couples TRBV7-2 to TRBJ2-6; D gene uncertain. There are 15 residues in the CDR3. Germline-derived CDR1 and CDR2 are SGHTA and FQGNSA. The V and J ends lost 5 bases and 1 base respectively, with 9 bases between them. DNA of the CDR3: TGTGCCAGCAGCGGGCCTCAGTCTGGGGCCAACGTCCTGACTTTC. Its protein is CASSGPQSGANVLTF.

V and J are TRBV28 and TRBJ2-4; tentative D call: TRBD1 (6 bases). Germline-derived CDR1 and CDR2 are MDHEN and SYDVKM. Trimming removed 6 bases from V and 3 bases from J, with 15 bases in between. The CDR3 consists of 15 residues. The CDR3 nucleotides are TGTGCCAGCAGCTACAGGGTACGGGGCAAAAACATTCAGTACTTC. It yields the protein CASSYRVRGKNIQYF.

V and J are TRBV6-1 and TRBJ2-5; 8 nucleotides agree with TRBD1. The CDR3 extends over 15 amino acids. V shed 6 bases, J shed 1 base, and the junction held 7 bases outside the gene matches. Germline CDR1 MNHNS, CDR2 SASEGT. CDR3 DNA sequence: TGTGCCAGCAGGGGAAGGGACAGGATCCAAGAGACCCAGTACTTC. It specifies CASRGRDRIQETQYF.

Points on this clone: A far larger clone is one nucleotide away, so this likely arose from a read error. The chain combines TRBV30 with TRBJ1-4, with D tentatively TRBD1 (5 bases). Per the germline V gene, CDR1 is GTSNPN and CDR2 is SVGIG (reference sequence). Trimming shortened V by 3 bases and J by 7 bases, and 21 bases separated the two germline ends. The CDR3 has 16 residues. CDR3 in DNA: TGTGCCTGGAGCGACACCCGGGGCGGTGGAGCTGAAAAACTGTTTTTT. It codes for CAWSDTRGGGAEKLFF. The full variable domain, its missing parts supplied by reference TRBV30 and TRBJ1-4, is SQTIHQWPATLVQPVGSPLSLECTVEGTSNPNLYWYRQAAGRGLQLLFYSVGIGQISSEVPQNLSASRPQDRQFILSSKKLLLSDSGFYLCAWSDTRGGGAEKLFFGSGTQLSVL.

This sequence joins TRBV7-2 and TRBJ1-2, with TRBD1 matching over 9 bases. Trimming at V came to 5 bases and at J to 2 bases, leaving 6 bases not matched to a gene. Germline CDR1 reads SGHTA; CDR2 reads FQGNSA. The CDR3 has 15 residues. The CDR3 sequence is CASSLPGQGNYGYTF. The CDR3 coding sequence is TGTGCCAGCAGCCTCCCCGGACAGGGGAACTATGGCTACACCTTC.